The 30 T cell receptor beta chains given below trace back to one sample, sequenced in a study of identical twins. TCRdb used MiXCR to reprocess the 5' RACE reads, holding one entry per CDR3 protein. The sample contains about 480,000 distinct CDR3 sequences, 13% to 15% of which appear only once. These records were also assigned to another study, of yellow fever vaccine responses in identical twins.

Source material: CD4+ T cells sorted from blood. Source of these receptors: a woman between 18 and 30 years old in good health.

The chain carries TRBV21-1 and TRBJ2-7; the table's D gene call, TRBD2, was not cross checked with the DNA. TRBV21-1 is given as a pseudogene. The length of the CDR3 is 15 residues. DNA of the CDR3: TGTGCCAGCAGCAGAGATAGCGGGGTCCTGTCCGAGCAGTACTTC. Its protein product is CASSRDSGVLSEQYF.

The rearrangement links TRBV9 to TRBJ2-7; 9 nucleotides align to TRBD2. Germline CDR1 and CDR2: SGDLS and YYNGEE. With V trimmed by 0 bases and J by 1 base, 2 bases remained unmatched. The CDR3 consists of 15 residues. CDR3 coding DNA: TGTGCCAGCAGCGTAGGGCTAGCGGGATCCTACGAGCAGTACTTC. This translates into CASSVGLAGSYEQYF.

This rearrangement joins TRBV9 to TRBJ1-5, with no clear D. The germline V and J ends were trimmed by 0 bases and 6 bases, with 7 bases remaining between them. Germline CDR1 is SGDLS and CDR2 is YYNGEE. The CDR3 is 13 amino acids. In DNA, the CDR3 is TGTGCCAGCAGCGTAGGGGTGGCTCAGCCCCAGCATTTT. Translation: CASSVGVAQPQHF.

The chain uses TRBV6-1 and TRBJ2-2; 7 bases align to TRBD1. The CDR3 length is 15 residues. CDR1 is MNHNS and CDR2 is SASEGT in the germline V gene. After removal of 7 bases from V and 2 bases from J, the junction contained 7 bases not matched to a gene. The CDR3 reads CASTRGQSNTGELFF. CDR3 sequence (DNA): TGTGCCAGCACCCGGGGACAGTCAAACACCGGGGAGCTGTTTTTT.

CDR3 region: CASSYDNPNTDTQYF. The CDR3 DNA follows: TGTGCCAGCAGCTACGACAACCCCAACACAGATACGCAGTATTTT. This chain connects TRBV6-5 to TRBJ2-3; D is undetermined. The CDR3 consists of 15 residues. Germline loops: CDR1 MNHEY, CDR2 SVGAGI. Trimming removed 6 bases at V and 2 bases at J, with 15 bases between.

The chain uses TRBV20-1 and TRBJ1-1; D unclear. Germline V gene data show CDR1 as DFQATT and CDR2 as SNEGSKA (reference sequence). The CDR3 sequence is 11 residues long. V was clipped by 3 bases and J by 8 bases, with 10 bases between them. CDR3 DNA sequence: TGCAGTGCTAGTCTGAGAGGGGAAGCTTTCTTT. Its protein product is CSASLRGEAFF.

CDR3 bases: TGTGCGATCGGGGAGGAGGGCTCCTACGAGCAGTACTTC. Translated: CAIGEEGSYEQYF. This chain uses TRBV28 with TRBJ2-7, with TRBD2 as a possible D gene (6 bases). CDR1 and CDR2 (germline): MDHEN, SYDVKM. CDR3 size: 13 residues.

This clonotype was counted a few times. The J gene is TRBJ2-1, the V gene TRBV6-5; 8 nucleotides align to TRBD2. The CDR3 is 16 amino acids. With 2 bases clipped from V and 4 bases from J, the junction kept 7 bases outside the gene matches. The germline gives CDR1 MNHEY, CDR2 SVGAGI. Here the CDR3 reads CASSYPGLGKYNEQFF. DNA for the CDR3: TGTGCCAGCAGTTACCCGGGACTAGGAAAATACAATGAGCAGTTCTTC.

This clonotype was counted a few times. The V gene is TRBV3-1, the J gene TRBJ1-5; no reliable D call. This CDR3 contains 12 residues. Germline lookup yields CDR1 LGHDT and CDR2 YNNKEL (reference sequence). Trimming stripped 5 bases from V and 6 bases from J, with 8 bases between. CDR3 residues: CASSSPSQPQHF. The DNA for the CDR3 is TGTGCCAGCAGCAGCCCATCTCAGCCCCAGCATTTT.

V gene TRBV14 combines with J gene TRBJ2-7, with D hard to call. The germline V gene has CDR1 SGHDN and CDR2 FVKESK. The CDR3 consists of 12 residues. Trimming shortened V by 3 bases and J by 7 bases, and 10 bases separated the two germline ends. The chain's CDR3 is CASSHTMREQYF. In DNA form, the CDR3 reads TGTGCCAGCAGCCATACCATGAGGGAGCAGTACTTC.

The genes are TRBV5-1 and TRBJ2-3; 10 nucleotides match TRBD1. This CDR3 contains 16 residues. V was clipped by 2 bases and J by 5 bases; unmatched bases: 8. CDR1 and CDR2 from the germline V gene are SGHRS and YFSETQ. The DNA of the CDR3 is TGCGCCAGCAGCTTCGTAGCGGGGACAGGGGAAGATACGCAGTATTTT. The encoded protein is CASSFVAGTGEDTQYF.

This clonotype was picked up a small number of times. The chain carries TRBV3-1 and TRBJ2-7, with D perhaps assigned TRBD1 or TRBD2 (5 bases each). CDR3 size: 14 residues. V gave up 4 bases and J gave up 2 bases, with 12 bases separating them. The V gene's germline CDR1 is LGHDT and CDR2 YNNKEL (reference sequence). Here the CDR3 reads CASSPPGATYEQYF. CDR3 in DNA: TGTGCCAGCAGCCCTCCCGGGGCTACCTACGAGCAGTACTTC.

V usage is TRBV6-1 and J usage is TRBJ2-3; TRBD1 matches at 8 bases. The V and J ends lost 4 bases and 2 bases, in that order; junction bases with no gene match: 5. The CDR3 runs to 15 residues. Germline CDR1 and CDR2: MNHNS and SASEGT. Written as DNA, the CDR3 is TGTGCCAGCAGTGTCCGGGACAGGCTCACAGATACGCAGTATTTT. Translating gives CASSVRDRLTDTQYF.

The J gene is TRBJ2-2, the V gene TRBV7-3, with TRBD2 as a possible D gene (5 bases). Trimming removed 2 bases from V and 2 bases from J, with 15 bases in between. The germline V gene encodes CDR1 SGHTA and CDR2 FQGTGA. This CDR3 is 17 amino acids long. The CDR3 reads CASSLFSQEGNTGELFF. CDR3 DNA: TGTGCCAGCAGCTTATTTTCACAAGAGGGAAACACCGGGGAGCTGTTTTTT.

This clonotype was counted a few times. The rearrangement links TRBV28 to TRBJ2-5; D is perhaps TRBD1 (5 bases). This CDR3 spans 14 amino acids. Germline loops: CDR1 MDHEN, CDR2 SYDVKM. The germline V and J ends were trimmed by 8 bases and 4 bases, with 17 bases remaining between them. Written as DNA, the CDR3 is TGTGCCAGCCTTAGGGGTCAGGGCCCAGAGACCCAGTACTTC. Protein sequence: CASLRGQGPETQYF.

DNA for the CDR3: TGTGCCAGCAGTTTACTAGGGGACGGGAAGCAGTTCTTC. It is translated as CASSLLGDGKQFF. This chain links TRBV6-5 with TRBJ2-1, with D possibly being TRBD1 or TRBD2 (5 bases each). V lost 4 bases, J lost 11 bases, and 15 bases lay in between. CDR1 MNHEY and CDR2 SVGAGI come from the germline V gene. The CDR3 sequence is 13 residues long.

This rearrangement joins TRBV7-9 to TRBJ1-2; D gene uncertain. The CDR3 covers 13 residues. The V and J ends lost 1 base and 7 bases respectively, with 10 bases between them. Germline V gene sequence: CDR1 SEHNR, CDR2 FQNEAQ (reference sequence). CDR3 sequence: CASSLDDVGGYTF. CDR3 nucleotide sequence: TGTGCCAGCAGCTTAGACGATGTGGGTGGCTACACCTTC.

The rearrangement uses TRBV7-9 and TRBJ2-7; maybe TRBD2 (6 bases). The CDR3 has 14 amino acids. Per germline, CDR1 SEHNR and CDR2 FQNEAQ (reference sequence). The V end lost 5 bases, the J end lost 0 bases, and 11 bases lay between the germline ends. The CDR3 reads CASSPPGDSYEQYF. The CDR3, as DNA: TGTGCCAGCAGCCCCCCGGGGGACTCCTACGAGCAGTACTTC.

The chain joins TRBV19 to TRBJ2-1; tentatively, D is TRBD2 (6 bases). There are 14 residues in the CDR3. Germline-derived CDR1 and CDR2 are LNHDA and SQIVND (reference sequence). V was clipped by 3 bases and J by 8 bases, with 14 bases between them. The CDR3 protein is CASSIAGRFYEQFF. As DNA, the CDR3 is TGTGCCAGTAGTATCGCGGGACGATTCTATGAGCAGTTCTTC. Full variable domain (remainder filled in from reference TRBV19 and TRBJ2-1): DGGITQSPKYLFRKEGQNVTLSCEQNLNHDAMYWYRQDPGQGLRLIYYSQIVNDFQKGDIAEGYSVSREKKESFPLTVTSAQKNPTAFYLCASSIAGRFYEQFFGPGTRLTVL.

V is TRBV6-2 or TRBV6-3 and J is TRBJ2-1, with 9 nucleotides matching TRBD2. Germline V gives CDR1 MNHEY, CDR2 SVGEGT. Trimming took 5 bases from V and 8 from J; bases not matched to a gene: 10. The CDR3 is 15 amino acids. The CDR3 reads CASSGGGAGVYEQFF. In nucleotides, the CDR3 is TGTGCCAGCAGTGGCGGGGGGGCCGGTGTCTATGAGCAGTTCTTC.

The sample holds a few counts of this clonotype. This chain connects TRBV5-1 to TRBJ2-1; 10 bases match TRBD2. V dropped 2 bases and J dropped 4; count of bases not matched to a gene: 6. This CDR3 is built from 16 residues. In germline, CDR1 is SGHRS, CDR2 YFSETQ. CDR3 bases: TGCGCCAGCAGCTTACTAGCGGGAAACGGGTACAATGAGCAGTTCTTC. This encodes CASSLLAGNGYNEQFF.

The V call is TRBV7-9, the J call TRBJ1-4; D is unclear. The germline V gene has CDR1 SEHNR and CDR2 FQNEAQ (reference sequence). The V end lost 3 bases, the J end lost 3 bases, and 8 bases lay between the germline ends. This CDR3 is 14 amino acids long. In nucleotides, the CDR3 is TGTGCCAGCAGCTTCTGGGGTTCTAATGAAAAACTGTTTTTT. Translating gives CASSFWGSNEKLFF.

CDR3 nucleotide sequence: TGTGCCATCAGTGGTGACTCGGCGGGAGTTCAAGATACGCAGTATTTT. As protein: CAISGDSAGVQDTQYF. V is TRBV10-3 and J is TRBJ2-3; 7 nucleotides line up with TRBD2. Losses at the gene ends were 4 bases for V and 5 bases for J; bases not matched to a gene: 12. Germline CDR1 and CDR2: ENHRY and SYGVKD. The CDR3 runs 16 residues.

This chain uses TRBV5-5 with TRBJ1-4; D uncertain. The germline gives CDR1 SGHKS, CDR2 YYEKEE (reference sequence). The CDR3 runs to 12 residues. Trimming cost V 3 bases and J 7 bases, with 7 bases left between them. The DNA for the CDR3 is TGTGCCAGCAGCTCCACGCCTGAAAAACTGTTTTTT. It is translated as CASSSTPEKLFF. Looking up the rest from reference TRBV5-5 and TRBJ1-4 gives the full variable domain: DAGVTQSPTHLIKTRGQQVTLRCSPISGHKSVSWYQQVLGQGPQFIFQYYEKEERGRGNFPDRFSARQFPNYSSELNVNALLLGDSALYLCASSSTPEKLFFGSGTQLSVL.

The chain is built from TRBV27 and TRBJ2-2; possibly TRBD2 for D (6 bases). Between the trimmed V and J ends, which lost 10 bases and 5 bases, there was a span of 20 bases. CDR1 is MNHEY, CDR2 SMNVEV, per germline (reference sequence). The CDR3 is made up of 15 amino acids. CDR3 DNA sequence: TGTGCCACCATCCGGAGGGGTCCAGGAACCGGGGAGCTGTTTTTT. This codes for CATIRRGPGTGELFF.

This clonotype turned up a few times. The CDR3 loop reads CASSLLGGLGQPQHF. The DNA of the CDR3 is TGTGCCAGCAGCTTACTAGGGGGCCTCGGTCAGCCCCAGCATTTT. The J gene is TRBJ1-5, the V gene TRBV7-2, with 7 bases aligning to TRBD1. The CDR3 has 15 amino acids. Unmatched junction bases numbered 7, after V lost 2 bases and J lost 6 bases. CDR1 is SGHTA, CDR2 FQGNSA, per germline. The full variable domain, in which reference TRBV7-2 and TRBJ1-5 provide the parts outside the CDR3, is GAGVSQSPSNKVTEKGKDVELRCDPISGHTALYWYRQSLGQGLEFLIYFQGNSAPDKSGLPSDRFSAERTGGSVSTLTIQRTQQEDSAVYLCASSLLGGLGQPQHFGDGTRLSIL.

The gene calls are TRBV29-1 and TRBJ2-5, with 12 nucleotides matching TRBD2. V trimming: 4 bases; J trimming: 4 bases; junction bases outside the gene matches: 4. Per germline, CDR1 SQVTM and CDR2 ANQGSEA. The CDR3 loop spans 14 amino acids. The DNA for the CDR3 is TGCAGCGTTGCCGCGGGACTAGCGGGAGAGACCCAGTACTTC. Protein: CSVAAGLAGETQYF.

The CDR3 DNA sequence: TGTGCCAGCAGCTTCGCCCGGACCTACGAGCAGTACTTC. It specifies CASSFARTYEQYF. The rearrangement joins TRBV7-2 to TRBJ2-7; D is ambiguous. Germline assignment: CDR1 SGHTA and CDR2 FQGNSA. V gave up 3 bases and J gave up 2 bases, with 8 bases separating them. The CDR3 is 13 residues long.

The chain joins TRBV7-2 to TRBJ1-1; D is uncertain. Per the germline V gene, CDR1 is SGHTA and CDR2 is FQGNSA. Trimming removed 1 base at V and 4 bases at J, with 19 bases between. The length of the CDR3 is 17 residues. The CDR3 DNA reads as TGTGCCAGCAGCTTAGTAATGGGATCTGGATCGTTCACTGAAGCTTTCTTT. Protein product: CASSLVMGSGSFTEAFF.

For the CDR3, the DNA is TGCGCCAGCAGCCAGGTTAGGACAGGGCGCCTGGATACGCAGTATTTT. Its protein is CASSQVRTGRLDTQYF. This rearrangement joins TRBV4-3 to TRBJ2-3; TRBD1 aligns across 8 bases. The CDR3 spans 16 residues. The V and J ends lost 3 bases and 6 bases, in that order; junction bases with no gene match: 11. Germline CDR1 is LGHNA and CDR2 is YSLEER.